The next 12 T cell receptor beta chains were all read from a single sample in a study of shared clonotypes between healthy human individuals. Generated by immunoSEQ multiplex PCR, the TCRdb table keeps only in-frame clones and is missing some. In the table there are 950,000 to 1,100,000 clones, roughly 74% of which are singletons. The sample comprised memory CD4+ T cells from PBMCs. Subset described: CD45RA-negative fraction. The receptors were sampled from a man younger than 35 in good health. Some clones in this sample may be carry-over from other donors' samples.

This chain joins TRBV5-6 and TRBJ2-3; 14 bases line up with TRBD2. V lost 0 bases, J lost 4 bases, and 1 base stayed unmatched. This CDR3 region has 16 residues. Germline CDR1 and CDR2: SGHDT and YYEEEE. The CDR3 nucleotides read TGTGCCAGCAGCTTGGGACTAGCGGGAGGGGCAGATACGCAGTATTTT. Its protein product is CASSLGLAGGADTQYF.

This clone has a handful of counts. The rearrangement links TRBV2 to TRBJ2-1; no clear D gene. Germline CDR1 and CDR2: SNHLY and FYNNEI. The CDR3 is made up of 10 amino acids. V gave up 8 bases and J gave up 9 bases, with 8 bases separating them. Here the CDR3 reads CASRIGEQFF. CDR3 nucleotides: TGTGCCAGCCGTATCGGTGAGCAGTTCTTC.

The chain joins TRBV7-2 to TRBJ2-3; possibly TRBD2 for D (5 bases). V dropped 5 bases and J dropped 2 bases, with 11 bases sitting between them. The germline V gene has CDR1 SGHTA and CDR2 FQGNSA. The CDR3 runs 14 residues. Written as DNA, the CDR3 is TGTGCCAGCAGCCGAGGACTGTTCACAGATACGCAGTATTTT. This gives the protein CASSRGLFTDTQYF.

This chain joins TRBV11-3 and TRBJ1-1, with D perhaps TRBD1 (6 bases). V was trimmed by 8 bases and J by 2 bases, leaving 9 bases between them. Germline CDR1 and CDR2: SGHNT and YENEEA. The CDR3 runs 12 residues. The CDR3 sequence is CASGGHNTEAFF. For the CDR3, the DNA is TGTGCCAGCGGGGGACACAACACTGAAGCTTTCTTT. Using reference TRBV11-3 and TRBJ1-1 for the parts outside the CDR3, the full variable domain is EAGVVQSPRYKIIEKKQPVAFWCNPISGHNTLYWYLQNLGQGPELLIRYENEEAVDDSQLPKDRFSAERLKGVDSTLKIQPAELGDSAVYLCASGGHNTEAFFGQGTRLTVV.

The CDR3 DNA reads as TGTGCCAGCAGTTTATGGGGACATGGAATCTACGAGCAGTACTTC. Amino acids: CASSLWGHGIYEQYF. V usage is TRBV28 and J usage is TRBJ2-7; possible D gene TRBD1, 6 bases. Trimming removed 0 bases from V and 3 bases from J, with 12 bases in between. The V gene's germline CDR1 is MDHEN and CDR2 SYDVKM. The length of the CDR3 is 15 residues.

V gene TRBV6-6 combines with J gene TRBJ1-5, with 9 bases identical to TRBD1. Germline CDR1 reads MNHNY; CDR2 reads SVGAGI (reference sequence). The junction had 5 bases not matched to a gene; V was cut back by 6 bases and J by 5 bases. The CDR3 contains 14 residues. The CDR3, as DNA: TGTGCCAGCAGCTGGGACAGGGTGGATCAGCCCCAGCATTTT. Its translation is CASSWDRVDQPQHF.

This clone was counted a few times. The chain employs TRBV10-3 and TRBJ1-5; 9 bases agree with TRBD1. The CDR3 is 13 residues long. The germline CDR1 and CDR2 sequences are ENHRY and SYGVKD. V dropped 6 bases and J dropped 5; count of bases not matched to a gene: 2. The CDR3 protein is CAIRGQGDQPQHF. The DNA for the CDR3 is TGTGCCATCAGGGGACAGGGCGATCAGCCCCAGCATTTT.

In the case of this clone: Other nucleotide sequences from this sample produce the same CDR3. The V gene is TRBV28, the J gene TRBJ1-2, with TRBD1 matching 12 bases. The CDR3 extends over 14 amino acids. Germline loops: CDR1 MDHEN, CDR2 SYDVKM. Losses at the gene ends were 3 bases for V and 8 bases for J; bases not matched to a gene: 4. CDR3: CASSLGQGARGYTF. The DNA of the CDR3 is TGTGCCAGCAGTTTGGGACAGGGGGCAAGAGGCTACACCTTC.

The CDR3 DNA is TGCGCCAGCAGCCTCCGACCCCGTACTAGCGGGGGGAGCTCCTACAATGAGCAGTTCTTC. It specifies CASSLRPRTSGGSSYNEQFF. The V and J genes are TRBV4-1 and TRBJ2-1; the match to TRBD2 covers 12 bases. This CDR3 is 20 amino acids long. V was clipped by 4 bases and J by 0 bases; unmatched bases: 13. Germline V gives CDR1 MGHRA, CDR2 YSYEKL.

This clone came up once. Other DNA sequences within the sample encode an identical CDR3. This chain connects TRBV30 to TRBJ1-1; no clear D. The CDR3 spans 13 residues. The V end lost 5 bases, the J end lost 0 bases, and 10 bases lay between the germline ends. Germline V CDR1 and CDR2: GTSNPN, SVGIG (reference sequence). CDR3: CAWSALLNTEAFF. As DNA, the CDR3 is TGTGCCTGGTCGGCGCTTTTGAACACTGAAGCTTTCTTT.

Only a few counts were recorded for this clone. In DNA, the CDR3 is TGTGCCTGGGGGCGGACAGGGATTTATGGAAACACCATATATTTT. It is translated as CAWGRTGIYGNTIYF. This rearrangement joins TRBV30 to TRBJ1-3, with 8 positions matching TRBD1. J lost 3 bases, V lost 5 bases, and 9 bases had no gene match. This CDR3 is built from 15 residues. The germline V gene encodes CDR1 GTSNPN and CDR2 SVGIG (reference sequence). Full variable domain (outside the CDR3, taken from reference TRBV30 and TRBJ1-3): SQTIHQWPATLVQPVGSPLSLECTVEGTSNPNLYWYRQAAGRGLQLLFYSVGIGQISSEVPQNLSASRPQDRQFILSSKKLLLSDSGFYLCAWGRTGIYGNTIYFGEGSWLTVV.

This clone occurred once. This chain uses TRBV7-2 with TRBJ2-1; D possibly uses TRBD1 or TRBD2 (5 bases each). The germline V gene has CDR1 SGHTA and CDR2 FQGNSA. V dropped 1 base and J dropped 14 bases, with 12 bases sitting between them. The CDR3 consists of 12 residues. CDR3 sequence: CASSLGGTLEFF. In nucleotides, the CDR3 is TGTGCCAGCAGCTTAGGTGGGACCTTGGAGTTCTTC.